This T cell receptor (beta chain) emerged from a study of blood T cells in healthy people across ages. The study's findings and limits: Long-lived donors exceeded aged donors in naive CD4+ cells and diversity. TCR beta diversity tracked closely with naive T cell percentage.

This clonotype was counted only a few times. Its target is unknown. The CDR3 is made up of 16 amino acids. J gave up 2 bases and V 0 bases, and 2 bases lay outside the gene matches. In germline, CDR1 is SGDLS, CDR2 YYNGEE. With a J-beta primer mix and a sample-barcoded 5' primer, a second PCR ran about 7 to 11 cycles. In TCRdb, the 5' RACE reads were re-called with MiXCR into one record per CDR3 protein. Of more than 800,000 distinct CDR3 sequences listed, around 45% are singletons. The receptor comes from a woman in her fifties or sixties in good health. What was sequenced was blood. The chain is built from TRBV9 and TRBJ2-3; the match to TRBD2 covers 11 bases. Here the CDR3 DNA reads TGTGCCAGCAGCGTAGGACTAGCGGGGCACACAGATACGCAGTATTTT. Translating gives CASSVGLAGHTDTQYF.